This TCR beta chain was found in a study of T cell repertoires in cytomegalovirus infection. Across the whole study: TCR beta signatures that were public indicated CMV infection and matching HLA type. Study results and caveats: Dominant in the ex vivo response were TCR beta clonotypes restricted by HLA-C and specific for CMV.

The germline gives CDR1 SGHTA, CDR2 FQGNSA. CDR3 length equals 16 residues. The V and J ends lost 4 bases and 0 bases, in that order; junction bases with no gene match: 5. One entry per CDR3 protein, called by TCRdb with MiXCR from the reads. The sample consists of some 400,000 distinct CDR3 sequences, 25% to 40% of them appearing once. With respect to this clonotype: Its target is unknown.

V usage is TRBV7-2 and J usage is TRBJ2-3; 9 bases are a match to TRBD2. This TCR derives from a human donor in good health (CMV status not recorded). Some clones in this sample may be carry-over from other donors' samples. Input material: PBMCs. The chain's CDR3 is CASSWRGGLSTDTQYF. The CDR3 DNA sequence: TGTGCCAGCAGCTGGCGGGGGGGTCTTAGCACAGATACGCAGTATTTT.